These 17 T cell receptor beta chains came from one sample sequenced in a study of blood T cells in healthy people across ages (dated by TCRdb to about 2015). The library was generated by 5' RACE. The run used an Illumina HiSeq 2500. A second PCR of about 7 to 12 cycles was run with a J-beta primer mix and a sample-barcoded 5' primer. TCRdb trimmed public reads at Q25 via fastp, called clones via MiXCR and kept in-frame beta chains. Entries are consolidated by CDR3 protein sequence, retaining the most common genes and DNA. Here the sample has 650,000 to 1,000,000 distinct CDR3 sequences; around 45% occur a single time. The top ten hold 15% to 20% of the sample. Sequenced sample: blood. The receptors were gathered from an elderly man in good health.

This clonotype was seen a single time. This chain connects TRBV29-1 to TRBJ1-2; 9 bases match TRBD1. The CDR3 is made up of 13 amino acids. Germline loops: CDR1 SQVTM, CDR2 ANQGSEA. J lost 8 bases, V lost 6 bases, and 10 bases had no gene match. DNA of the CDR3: TGCAGCGTCGTTGTTGGGACAGGGTGCGGCTACACCTTC. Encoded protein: CSVVVGTGCGYTF.

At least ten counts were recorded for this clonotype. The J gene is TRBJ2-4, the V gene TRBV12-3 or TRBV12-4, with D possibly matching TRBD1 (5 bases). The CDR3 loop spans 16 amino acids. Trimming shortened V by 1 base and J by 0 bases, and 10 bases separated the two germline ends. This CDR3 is CASSLGTLLAKNIQYF. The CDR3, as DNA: TGTGCCAGCAGTTTAGGGACATTGCTAGCCAAAAACATTCAGTACTTC.

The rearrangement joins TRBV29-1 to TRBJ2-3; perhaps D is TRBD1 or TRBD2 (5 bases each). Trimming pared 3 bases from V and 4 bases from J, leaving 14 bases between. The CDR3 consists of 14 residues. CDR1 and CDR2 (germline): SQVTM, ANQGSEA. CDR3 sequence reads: CSVDELGVADTQYF. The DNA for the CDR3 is TGCAGCGTTGACGAATTGGGGGTGGCAGATACGCAGTATTTT.

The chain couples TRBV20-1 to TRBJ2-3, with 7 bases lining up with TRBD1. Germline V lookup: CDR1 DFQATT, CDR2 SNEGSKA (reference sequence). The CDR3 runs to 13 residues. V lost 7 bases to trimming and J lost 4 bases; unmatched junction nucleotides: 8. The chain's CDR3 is CSVLDRRADTQYF. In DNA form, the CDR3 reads TGCAGTGTCCTGGACAGGCGGGCAGATACGCAGTATTTT.

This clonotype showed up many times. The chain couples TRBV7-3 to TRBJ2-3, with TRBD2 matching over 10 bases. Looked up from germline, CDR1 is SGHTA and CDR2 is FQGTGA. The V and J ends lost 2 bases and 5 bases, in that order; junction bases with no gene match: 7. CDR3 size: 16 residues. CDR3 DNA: TGTGCCAGCAGCTTATTCAGCGGGAGGGCCGGAGATACGCAGTATTTT. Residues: CASSLFSGRAGDTQYF. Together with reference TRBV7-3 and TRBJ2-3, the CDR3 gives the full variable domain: GAGVSQTPSNKVTEKGKYVELRCDPISGHTALYWYRQSLGQGPEFLIYFQGTGAADDSGLPNDRFFAVRPEGSVSTLKIQRTERGDSAVYLCASSLFSGRAGDTQYFGPGTRLTVL.

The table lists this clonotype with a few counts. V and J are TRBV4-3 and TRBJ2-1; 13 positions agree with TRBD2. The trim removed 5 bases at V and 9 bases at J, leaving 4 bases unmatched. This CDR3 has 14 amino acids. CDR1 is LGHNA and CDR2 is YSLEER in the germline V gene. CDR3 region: CASSGLAGAGEQFF. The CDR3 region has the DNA TGCGCCAGCAGCGGACTAGCGGGAGCAGGTGAGCAGTTCTTC.

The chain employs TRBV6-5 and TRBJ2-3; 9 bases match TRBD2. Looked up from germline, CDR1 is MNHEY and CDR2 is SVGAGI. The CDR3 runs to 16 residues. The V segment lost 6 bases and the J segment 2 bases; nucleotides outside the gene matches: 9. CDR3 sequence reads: CASSPLGGRDTDTQYF. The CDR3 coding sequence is TGTGCCAGCAGCCCCCTCGGCGGGAGGGACACAGATACGCAGTATTTT.

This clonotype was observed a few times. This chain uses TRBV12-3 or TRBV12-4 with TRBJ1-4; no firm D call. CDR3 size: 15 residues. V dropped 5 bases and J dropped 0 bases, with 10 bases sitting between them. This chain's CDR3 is CASSPTVTTNEKLFF. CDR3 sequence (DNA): TGTGCCAGCAGTCCCACAGTCACAACTAATGAAAAACTGTTTTTT.

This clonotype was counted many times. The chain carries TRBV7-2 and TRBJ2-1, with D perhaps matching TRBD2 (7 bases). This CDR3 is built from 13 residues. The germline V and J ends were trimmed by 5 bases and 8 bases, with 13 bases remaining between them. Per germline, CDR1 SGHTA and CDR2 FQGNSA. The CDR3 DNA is TGTGCCAGCAGCCCCTGGGGGGGCTATGAGCAGTTCTTC. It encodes CASSPWGGYEQFF.

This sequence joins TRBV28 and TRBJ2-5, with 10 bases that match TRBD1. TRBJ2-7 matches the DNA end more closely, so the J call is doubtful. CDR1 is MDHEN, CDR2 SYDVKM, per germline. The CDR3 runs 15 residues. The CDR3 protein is CASRDPTGGGYEQYF. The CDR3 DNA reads TGTGCCAGCAGAGATCCGACAGGGGGCGGGTACGAGCAGTACTTC.

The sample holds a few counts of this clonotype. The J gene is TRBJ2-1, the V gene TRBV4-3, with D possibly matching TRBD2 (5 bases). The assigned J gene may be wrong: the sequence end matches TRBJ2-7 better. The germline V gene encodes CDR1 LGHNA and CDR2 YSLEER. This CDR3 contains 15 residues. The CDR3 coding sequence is TGCGCCAGCAGCCACCGAGCGGTACACTACAATGAGCAGTACTTC. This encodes CASSHRAVHYNEQYF.

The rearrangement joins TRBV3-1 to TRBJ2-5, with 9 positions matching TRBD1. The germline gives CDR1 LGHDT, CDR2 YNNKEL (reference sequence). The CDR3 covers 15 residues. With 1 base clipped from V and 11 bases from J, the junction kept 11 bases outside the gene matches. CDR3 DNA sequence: TGTGCCAGCAGCCAAGGGGTACAGGGGGCAAGTGAGCAGTACTTC. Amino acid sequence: CASSQGVQGASEQYF.

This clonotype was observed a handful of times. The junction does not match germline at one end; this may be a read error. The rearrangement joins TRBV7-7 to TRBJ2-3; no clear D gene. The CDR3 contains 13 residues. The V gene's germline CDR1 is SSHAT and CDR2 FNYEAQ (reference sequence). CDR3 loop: CASSLGSRNTQYF. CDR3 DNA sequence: TGTGCTAGCAGCCTAGGGTCTCGTAATACGCAGTATTTT.

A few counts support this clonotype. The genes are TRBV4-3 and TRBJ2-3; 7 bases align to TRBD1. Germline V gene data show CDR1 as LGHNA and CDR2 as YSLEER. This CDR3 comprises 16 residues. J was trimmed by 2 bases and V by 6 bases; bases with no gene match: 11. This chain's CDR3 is CASSKRDRGLTDTQYF. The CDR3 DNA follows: TGCGCCAGCAGTAAACGGGACAGAGGACTCACAGATACGCAGTATTTT.

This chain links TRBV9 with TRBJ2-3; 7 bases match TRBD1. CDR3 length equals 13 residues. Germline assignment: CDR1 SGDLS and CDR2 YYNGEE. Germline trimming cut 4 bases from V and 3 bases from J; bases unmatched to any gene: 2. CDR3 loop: CASSSDRTDTQYF. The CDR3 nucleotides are TGTGCCAGCAGCTCGGACAGGACAGATACGCAGTATTTT.

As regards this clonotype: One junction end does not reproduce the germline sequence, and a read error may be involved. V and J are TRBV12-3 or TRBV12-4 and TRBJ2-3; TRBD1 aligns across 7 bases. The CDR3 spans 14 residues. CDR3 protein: CASNGRGGADTQYF. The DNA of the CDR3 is TGTGCCAGCAATGGCAGAGGGGGCGCAGATACGCAGTATTTC.

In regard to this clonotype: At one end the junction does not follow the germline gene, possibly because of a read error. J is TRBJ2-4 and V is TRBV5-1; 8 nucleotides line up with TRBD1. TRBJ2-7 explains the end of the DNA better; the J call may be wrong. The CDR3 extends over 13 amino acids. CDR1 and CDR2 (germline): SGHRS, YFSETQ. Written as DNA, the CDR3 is TGCACCAGCAGCCTGGACAGGGACTACGAGCAGTACTTC. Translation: CTSSLDRDYEQYF.